Below, 21 T cell receptor beta chains from the same sample are listed, as sequenced in a study of T-cell memory formation after mild COVID-19. TCRdb re-called the 5' RACE reads with MiXCR, one entry per CDR3 protein. The sample consists of 250,000 to 350,000 distinct CDR3 sequences, 15% to 20% of them appearing once. Material: PBMCs or a T cell subset sorted from them (not recorded which). The origin of the receptors is a man in his late teens or twenties who had mild COVID-19 (a few samples of this study predate the infection). Cell type and time point are not known.

This clonotype was seen a few times. The genes are TRBV12-5 and TRBJ1-5; D unclear. Germline lookup yields CDR1 LGHNT and CDR2 FRNRAP. This CDR3 is built from 13 residues. V lost 2 bases and J 5 bases, leaving 7 bases between the germline ends. The DNA for the CDR3 is TGTGCTAGTGGTTTGAGGGAAGATCAGCCCCAGCATTTT. Its translation is CASGLREDQPQHF.

V is TRBV2 and J is TRBJ2-5; 7 bases agree with TRBD2. Unmatched junction bases numbered 6, after V lost 6 bases and J lost 2 bases. Germline V gene data show CDR1 as SNHLY and CDR2 as FYNNEI. The length of the CDR3 is 14 residues. The CDR3 coding sequence is TGTGCCAGCAGGGACCCTAGCGGTCAAGAGACCCAGTACTTC. This translates into CASRDPSGQETQYF.

The chain is built from TRBV5-1 and TRBJ2-5; D is perhaps TRBD2 (5 bases). CDR1 is SGHRS and CDR2 is YFSETQ in the germline V gene. V was shortened by 1 base and J by 5 bases, with 12 bases between the two germline ends. This CDR3 spans 14 amino acids. In nucleotides, the CDR3 is TGCGCCAGCAGCTTGATCCCAACGGGGGAGACCCAGTACTTC. Its protein product is CASSLIPTGETQYF.

This clonotype showed up many times. The chain links TRBV6-5 to TRBJ1-1; 7 bases fit TRBD1. V lost 8 bases to trimming and J lost 5 bases; unmatched junction nucleotides: 14. The CDR3 spans 15 residues. Germline V gene sequence: CDR1 MNHEY, CDR2 SVGAGI. CDR3 DNA sequence: TGTGCCAGCGGTTCAGGGGGGGCTGGTTTAACTGAAGCTTTCTTT. Its protein product is CASGSGGAGLTEAFF.

This clonotype was seen many times. This chain joins TRBV11-2 and TRBJ2-2; 8 bases are shared with TRBD1. Germline values: CDR1 SGHAT, CDR2 FQNNGV. Unmatched junction bases numbered 5, after V lost 1 base and J lost 4 bases. This CDR3 region has 16 residues. CDR3 DNA sequence: TGTGCCAGCAGCTTAGCTCAGGGGGCGAGCACCGGGGAGCTGTTTTTT. Translation gives CASSLAQGASTGELFF.

This clonotype showed up just a few times. The chain links TRBV4-1 to TRBJ1-3, with unresolved D. The CDR3 has 16 residues. Germline CDR1 is MGHRA and CDR2 is YSYEKL. V gave up 2 bases and J gave up 0 bases, with 11 bases separating them. The DNA of the CDR3 is TGCGCCAGCAGCCAAAAATCCAGCTTCTCTGGAAACACCATATATTTT. Amino acid sequence: CASSQKSSFSGNTIYF.

V gene TRBV25-1 combines with J gene TRBJ1-4; D is undetermined. The CDR3 length is 15 residues. CDR1 MGHDK and CDR2 SYGVNS come from the germline V gene. V was trimmed by 3 bases and J by 5 bases, leaving 13 bases between them. DNA for the CDR3: TGTGCCAGCAGTGATCACGACATAGGGAATGAAAAACTGTTTTTT. Protein product: CASSDHDIGNEKLFF.

In this sample, this clonotype turned up many times. The chain uses TRBV15 and TRBJ2-3, with 8 nucleotides matching TRBD1. V shed 1 base and J 4 bases; nucleotides not matched to a gene: 7. The CDR3 is 16 residues long. Germline V gene data show CDR1 as LNHNV and CDR2 as YYDKDF (reference sequence). CDR3 amino acids: CATSRGTGRIADTQYF. The CDR3 DNA sequence: TGTGCCACCAGCAGAGGGACAGGGCGGATTGCAGATACGCAGTATTTT. Full variable domain (outside the CDR3, taken from reference TRBV15 and TRBJ2-3): DAMVIQNPRYQVTQFGKPVTLSCSQTLNHNVMYWYQQKSSQAPKLLFHYYDKDFNNEADTPDNFQSRRPNTSFCFLDIRSPGLGDTAMYLCATSRGTGRIADTQYFGPGTRLTVL.

This clonotype was counted ten times or more. This rearrangement joins TRBV5-1 to TRBJ2-7; 7 nucleotides line up with TRBD2. The V gene's germline CDR1 is SGHRS and CDR2 YFSETQ. The V and J ends lost 4 bases and 5 bases, in that order; junction bases with no gene match: 9. The CDR3 is 14 amino acids. The DNA of the CDR3 is TGCGCCAGCAGCAGAGGCGGGGGAAGAGACGAGCAGTACGTC. This translates into CASSRGGGRDEQYV.

Details on this clonotype: A clone one base away is much larger, so this may be a read error. J is TRBJ2-5 and V is TRBV18, with 7 bases lining up with TRBD2. Germline-derived CDR1 and CDR2 are KGHSH and LQKENI. The CDR3 runs 14 residues. V dropped 1 base and J dropped 3; count of bases not matched to a gene: 2. The CDR3 coding sequence is TGTGCCAGCTCACCACGGGGAGGGGAAGAGACCCAGTACTTC. Amino acids: CASSPRGGEETQYF.

The V gene is TRBV4-1, the J gene TRBJ1-4; D possibly corresponds to TRBD1 (6 bases). CDR3 length equals 14 residues. Germline assignment: CDR1 MGHRA and CDR2 YSYEKL. V was pared by 4 bases and J by 7 bases, with 13 bases between. CDR3 residues: CASSLQGTSEKLFF. The CDR3 DNA reads TGCGCCAGCAGCCTACAGGGTACGTCTGAAAAACTGTTTTTT.

This clonotype was counted a few times. The CDR3 is CASSLAPAQETQYF. CDR3 sequence (DNA): TGCGCCAGCAGCTTGGCCCCGGCTCAAGAGACCCAGTACTTC. V gene TRBV5-1 combines with J gene TRBJ2-5; D gene ambiguous. Germline CDR1 is SGHRS and CDR2 is YFSETQ. V was shortened by 0 bases and J by 2 bases, with 8 bases between the two germline ends. This CDR3 has 14 amino acids.

This chain connects TRBV5-5 to TRBJ2-7; the D call may be TRBD1 or TRBD2 (5 bases each). The CDR3 loop spans 14 amino acids. Per the germline V gene, CDR1 is SGHKS and CDR2 is YYEKEE (reference sequence). Trimming removed 0 bases from V and 2 bases from J, with 9 bases in between. CDR3 residues: CASSLGRDPYEQYF. The CDR3 coding sequence is TGTGCCAGCAGCTTGGGCAGGGACCCCTACGAGCAGTACTTC. Filled out from reference TRBV5-5 and TRBJ2-7, the complete variable domain reads DAGVTQSPTHLIKTRGQQVTLRCSPISGHKSVSWYQQVLGQGPQFIFQYYEKEERGRGNFPDRFSARQFPNYSSELNVNALLLGDSALYLCASSLGRDPYEQYFGPGTRLTVT.

This clonotype occurred a few times. The rearrangement uses TRBV30 and TRBJ2-3, with 8 bases fitting TRBD1. This CDR3 has 13 residues. The V and J ends lost 5 bases and 11 bases, in that order; junction bases with no gene match: 12. Germline CDR1 is GTSNPN and CDR2 is SVGIG (reference sequence). CDR3 loop: CAWRQNPGTGQYF. CDR3 DNA sequence: TGTGCCTGGCGACAAAACCCCGGGACAGGGCAGTATTTT.

The chain is built from TRBV7-2 and TRBJ2-3; TRBD2 agrees at 10 bases. Per the germline V gene, CDR1 is SGHTA and CDR2 is FQGNSA. This CDR3 is built from 18 residues. V dropped 1 base and J dropped 0; count of bases not matched to a gene: 7. CDR3 DNA sequence: TGTGCCAGCAGCTTAGGGGCTAGCGGGGGCGCTAGCACAGATACGCAGTATTTT. This gives the protein CASSLGASGGASTDTQYF.

This clonotype has only a few counts. The chain has TRBV5-1 and TRBJ2-3, with 11 bases fitting TRBD2. V dropped 4 bases and J dropped 2; count of bases not matched to a gene: 6. Germline-derived CDR1 and CDR2 are SGHRS and YFSETQ. The CDR3 is 16 residues long. The CDR3 here is CASSPGTSGNTDTQYF. Written as DNA, the CDR3 is TGCGCCAGCAGCCCAGGGACTAGCGGAAACACAGATACGCAGTATTTT.

CDR3 loop: CASSYSARADTQYF. CDR3 nucleotides: TGTGCCAGCAGTTACTCTGCCAGGGCAGATACGCAGTATTTT. V gene TRBV6-6 combines with J gene TRBJ2-3, with D maybe TRBD1 (5 bases). CDR3 length: 14 residues. The V gene lost 0 bases and the J gene lost 4 bases, with 8 bases spanning the gap. The germline CDR1 and CDR2 sequences are MNHNY and SVGAGI (reference sequence).

The chain joins TRBV20-1 to TRBJ1-1; the match to TRBD1 covers 7 bases. The germline CDR1 and CDR2 sequences are DFQATT and SNEGSKA (reference sequence). The ends lost 2 bases at V and 0 bases at J; junction bases unmatched: 6. CDR3 size: 15 residues. CDR3 in amino acids: CSARSSGGMNTEAFF. The DNA for the CDR3 is TGCAGTGCTAGATCATCAGGGGGAATGAACACTGAAGCTTTCTTT.

On this clonotype: At one of its ends the junction is not consistent with the germline gene, which may arise from a read error. CDR3 coding DNA: TGCGCGGTCGGGTCCAAAGAGACCCAGTACTTC. Its protein product is CAVGSKETQYF. The chain carries TRBV12-3 or TRBV12-4 and TRBJ2-5; D gene unclear. The CDR3 is 11 residues long.

This CDR3 is CASRPTGGRWAFF. The CDR3 DNA is TGTGCCAGCAGGCCCACAGGGGGGAGGTGGGCTTTCTTT. The V and J genes are TRBV7-2 and TRBJ1-1; 8 bases agree with TRBD1. The length of the CDR3 is 13 residues. Germline V gene sequence: CDR1 SGHTA, CDR2 FQGNSA. Losses at the gene ends were 6 bases for V and 11 bases for J; bases not matched to a gene: 11. Using reference TRBV7-2 and TRBJ1-1 for the parts outside the CDR3, the full variable domain is GAGVSQSPSNKVTEKGKDVELRCDPISGHTALYWYRQSLGQGLEFLIYFQGNSAPDKSGLPSDRFSAERTGGSVSTLTIQRTQQEDSAVYLCASRPTGGRWAFFGQGTRLTVV.

The chain combines TRBV4-2 with TRBJ2-3, with 11 bases identical to TRBD1. This CDR3 region has 14 residues. Trimming at V came to 3 bases and at J to 5 bases, leaving 1 base not matched to a gene. Germline V lookup: CDR1 LGHNA, CDR2 YNFKEQ. The CDR3 DNA reads TGTGCCAGCAGCCAGGACAGGGGGCGAGATACGCAGTATTTT. Translating it yields CASSQDRGRDTQYF.